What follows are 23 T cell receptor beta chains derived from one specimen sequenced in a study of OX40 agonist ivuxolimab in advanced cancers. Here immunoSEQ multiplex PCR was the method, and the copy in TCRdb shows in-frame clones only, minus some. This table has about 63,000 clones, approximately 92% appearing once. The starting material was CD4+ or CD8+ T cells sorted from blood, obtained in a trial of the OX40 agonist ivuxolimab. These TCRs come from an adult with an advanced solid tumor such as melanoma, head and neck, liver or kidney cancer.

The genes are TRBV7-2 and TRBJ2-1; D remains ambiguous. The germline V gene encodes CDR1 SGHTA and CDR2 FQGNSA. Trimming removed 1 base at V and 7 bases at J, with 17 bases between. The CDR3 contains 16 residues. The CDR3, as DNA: TGTGCCAGCAGCTTAGGTTCGAGCCCAGCCATTAATGAGCAGTTCTTC. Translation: CASSLGSSPAINEQFF.

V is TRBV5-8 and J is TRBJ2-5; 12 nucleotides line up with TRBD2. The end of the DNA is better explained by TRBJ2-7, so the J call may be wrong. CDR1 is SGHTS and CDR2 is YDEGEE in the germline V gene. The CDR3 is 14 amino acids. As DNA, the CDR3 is TGTGCCAGCAGCTCGACTAGCGGGAGTTACGAGCAGTACTTC. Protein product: CASSSTSGSYEQYF.

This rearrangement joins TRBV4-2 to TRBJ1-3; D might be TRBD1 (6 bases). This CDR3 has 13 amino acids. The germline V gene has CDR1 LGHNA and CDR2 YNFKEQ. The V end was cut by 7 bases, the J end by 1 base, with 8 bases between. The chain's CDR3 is CASKQGSGNTIYF. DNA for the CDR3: TGTGCCAGCAAACAGGGATCTGGAAACACCATATATTTT.

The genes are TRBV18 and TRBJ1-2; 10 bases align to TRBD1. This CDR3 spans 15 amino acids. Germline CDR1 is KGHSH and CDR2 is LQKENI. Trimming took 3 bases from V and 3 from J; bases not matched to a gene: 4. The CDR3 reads CASSPGTGVDYGYTF. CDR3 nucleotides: TGTGCCAGCTCACCCGGGACAGGGGTCGACTATGGCTACACCTTC.

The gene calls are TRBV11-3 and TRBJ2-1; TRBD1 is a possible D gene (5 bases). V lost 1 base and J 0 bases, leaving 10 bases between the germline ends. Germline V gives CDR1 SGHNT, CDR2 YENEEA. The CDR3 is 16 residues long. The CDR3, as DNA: TGTGCCAGCAGCTTAGGGGGCCACAGCTCCTACAATGAGCAGTTCTTC. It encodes CASSLGGHSSYNEQFF.

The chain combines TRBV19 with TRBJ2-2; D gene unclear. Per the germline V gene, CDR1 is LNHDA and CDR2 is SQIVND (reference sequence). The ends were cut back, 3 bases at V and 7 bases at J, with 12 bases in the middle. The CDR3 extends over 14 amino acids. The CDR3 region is CASSMDRFVGELFF. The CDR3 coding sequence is TGTGCCAGTAGTATGGATCGGTTTGTCGGGGAGCTGTTTTTT.

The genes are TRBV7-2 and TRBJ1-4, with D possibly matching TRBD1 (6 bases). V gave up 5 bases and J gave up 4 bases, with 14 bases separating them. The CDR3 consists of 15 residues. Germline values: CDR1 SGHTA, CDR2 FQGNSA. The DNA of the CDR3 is TGTGCCAGCAGCCTTTATACAGGGAATAATGAAAAACTGTTTTTT. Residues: CASSLYTGNNEKLFF.

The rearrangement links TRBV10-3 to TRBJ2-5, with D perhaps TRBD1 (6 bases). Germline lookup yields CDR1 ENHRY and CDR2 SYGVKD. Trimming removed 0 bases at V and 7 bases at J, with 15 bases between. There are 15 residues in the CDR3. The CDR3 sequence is CAISESGDNTRTQYF. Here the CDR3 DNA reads TGTGCCATCAGTGAGTCTGGGGACAACACAAGGACCCAGTACTTC.

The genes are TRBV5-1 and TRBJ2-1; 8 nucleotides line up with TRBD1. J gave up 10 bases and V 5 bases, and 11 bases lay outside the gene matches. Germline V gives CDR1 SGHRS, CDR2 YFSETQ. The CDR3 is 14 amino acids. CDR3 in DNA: TGCGCCAGCAGTTACGGACAGGGTTTTGGGGAGCAGTTCTTC. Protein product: CASSYGQGFGEQFF. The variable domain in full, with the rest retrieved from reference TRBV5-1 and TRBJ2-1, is KAGVTQTPRYLIKTRGQQVTLSCSPISGHRSVSWYQQTPGQGLQFLFEYFSETQRNKGNFPGRFSGRQFSNSRSEMNVSTLELGDSALYLCASSYGQGFGEQFFGPGTRLTVL.

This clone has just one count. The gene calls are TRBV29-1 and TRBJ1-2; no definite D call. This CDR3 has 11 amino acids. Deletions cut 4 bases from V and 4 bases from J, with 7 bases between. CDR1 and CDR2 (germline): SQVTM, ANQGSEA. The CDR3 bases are TGCAGCGTTGTACTGGTCTATGGCTACACCTTC. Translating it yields CSVVLVYGYTF. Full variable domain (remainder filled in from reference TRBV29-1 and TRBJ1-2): SAVISQKPSRDICQRGTSLTIQCQVDSQVTMMFWYRQQPGQSLTLIATANQGSEATYESGFVIDKFPISRPNLTFSTLTVSNMSPEDSSIYLCSVVLVYGYTFGSGTRLTVV.

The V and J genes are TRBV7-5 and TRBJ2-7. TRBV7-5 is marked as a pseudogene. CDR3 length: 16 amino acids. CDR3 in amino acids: CVRSPLNSGPVVEQYF. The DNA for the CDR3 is TGTGTCAGAAGCCCTCTTAATTCCGGCCCCGTTGTCGAGCAGTACTTC.

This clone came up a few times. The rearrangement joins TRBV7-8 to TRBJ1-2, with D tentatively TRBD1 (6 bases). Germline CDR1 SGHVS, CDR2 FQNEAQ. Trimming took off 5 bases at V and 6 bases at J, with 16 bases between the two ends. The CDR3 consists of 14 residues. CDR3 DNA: TGTGCCAGCAGCCCCACAGGGAAAAGGGATGGCTACACCTTC. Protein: CASSPTGKRDGYTF.

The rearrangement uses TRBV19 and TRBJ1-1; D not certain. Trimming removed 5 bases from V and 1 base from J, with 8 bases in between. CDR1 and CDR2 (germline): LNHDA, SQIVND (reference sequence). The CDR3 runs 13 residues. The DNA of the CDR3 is TGTGCCAGTAGTCCGAGGCCGAACACTGAAGCTTTCTTT. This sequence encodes CASSPRPNTEAFF. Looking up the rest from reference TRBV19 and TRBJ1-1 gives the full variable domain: DGGITQSPKYLFRKEGQNVTLSCEQNLNHDAMYWYRQDPGQGLRLIYYSQIVNDFQKGDIAEGYSVSREKKESFPLTVTSAQKNPTAFYLCASSPRPNTEAFFGQGTRLTVV.

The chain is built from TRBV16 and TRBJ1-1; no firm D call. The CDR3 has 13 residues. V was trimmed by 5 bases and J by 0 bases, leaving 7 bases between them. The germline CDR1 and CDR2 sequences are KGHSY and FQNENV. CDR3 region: CASSVSMNTEAFF. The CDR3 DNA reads TGTGCCAGCAGCGTATCTATGAACACTGAAGCTTTCTTT.

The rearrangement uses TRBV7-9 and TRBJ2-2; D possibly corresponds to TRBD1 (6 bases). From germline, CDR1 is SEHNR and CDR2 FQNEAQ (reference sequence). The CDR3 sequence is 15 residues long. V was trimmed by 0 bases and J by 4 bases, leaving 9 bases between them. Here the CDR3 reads CASSLATQGTGELFF. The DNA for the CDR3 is TGTGCCAGCAGCTTAGCTACACAGGGCACCGGGGAGCTGTTTTTT. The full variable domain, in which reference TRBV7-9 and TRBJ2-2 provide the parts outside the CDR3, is DTGVSQNPRHKITKRGQNVTFRCDPISEHNRLYWYRQTLGQGPEFLTYFQNEAQLEKSRLLSDRFSAERPKGSFSTLEIQRTEQGDSAMYLCASSLATQGTGELFFGEGSRLTVL.

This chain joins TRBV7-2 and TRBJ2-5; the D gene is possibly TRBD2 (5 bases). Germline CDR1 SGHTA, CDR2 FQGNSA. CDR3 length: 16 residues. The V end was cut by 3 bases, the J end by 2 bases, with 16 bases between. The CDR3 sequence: CASSLSEVAGQETQYF. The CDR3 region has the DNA TGTGCCAGCAGCTTGTCGGAGGTCGCAGGACAAGAGACCCAGTACTTC. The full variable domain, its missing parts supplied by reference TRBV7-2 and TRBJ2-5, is GAGVSQSPSNKVTEKGKDVELRCDPISGHTALYWYRQSLGQGLEFLIYFQGNSAPDKSGLPSDRFSAERTGGSVSTLTIQRTQQEDSAVYLCASSLSEVAGQETQYFGPGTRLLVL.

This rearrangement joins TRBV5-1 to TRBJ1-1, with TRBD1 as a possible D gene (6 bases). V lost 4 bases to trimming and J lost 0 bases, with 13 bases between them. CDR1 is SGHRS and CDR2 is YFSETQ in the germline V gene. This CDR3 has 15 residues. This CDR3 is CASSQQGPLNTEAFF. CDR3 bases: TGCGCCAGCAGCCAACAGGGACCCTTGAACACTGAAGCTTTCTTT.

The CDR3, as DNA: TGCAGCGTTGAAGATCTTCGCAGGGGAGGGTACGAGCAGTACTTC. It yields the protein CSVEDLRRGGYEQYF. This chain connects TRBV29-1 to TRBJ2-7; D possibly corresponds to TRBD2 (7 bases). V lost 0 bases and J lost 4, with 16 bases in between. The germline V gene encodes CDR1 SQVTM and CDR2 ANQGSEA. This CDR3 comprises 15 residues.

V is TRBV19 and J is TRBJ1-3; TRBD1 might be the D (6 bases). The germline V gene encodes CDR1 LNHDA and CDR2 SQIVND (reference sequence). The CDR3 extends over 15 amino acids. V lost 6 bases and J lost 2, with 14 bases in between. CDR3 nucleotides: TGTGCCAGTAGCTTAATGGGGGCTCCTGGAAACACCATATATTTT. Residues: CASSLMGAPGNTIYF. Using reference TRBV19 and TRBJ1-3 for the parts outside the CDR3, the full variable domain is DGGITQSPKYLFRKEGQNVTLSCEQNLNHDAMYWYRQDPGQGLRLIYYSQIVNDFQKGDIAEGYSVSREKKESFPLTVTSAQKNPTAFYLCASSLMGAPGNTIYFGEGSWLTVV.

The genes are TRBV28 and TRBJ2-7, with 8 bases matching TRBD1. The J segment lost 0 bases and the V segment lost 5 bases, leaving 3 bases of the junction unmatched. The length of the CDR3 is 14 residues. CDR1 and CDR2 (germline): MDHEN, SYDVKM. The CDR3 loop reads CASSGDRLSYEQYF. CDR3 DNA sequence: TGTGCCAGCAGTGGGGACAGGCTCTCCTACGAGCAGTACTTC.

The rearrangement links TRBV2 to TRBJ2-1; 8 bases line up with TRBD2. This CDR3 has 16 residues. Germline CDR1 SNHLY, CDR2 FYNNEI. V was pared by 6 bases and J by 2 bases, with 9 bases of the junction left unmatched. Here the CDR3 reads CASRRERGGAYNEQFF. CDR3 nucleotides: TGTGCCAGCAGGAGAGAACGGGGGGGAGCCTACAATGAGCAGTTCTTC.

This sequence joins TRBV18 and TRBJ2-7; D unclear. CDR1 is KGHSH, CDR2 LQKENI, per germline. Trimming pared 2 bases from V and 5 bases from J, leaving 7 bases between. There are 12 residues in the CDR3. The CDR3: CASSPIVDEQYF. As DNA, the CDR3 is TGTGCCAGCTCACCAATAGTCGACGAGCAGTACTTC. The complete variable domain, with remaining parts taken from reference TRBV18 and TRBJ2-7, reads NAGVMQNPRHLVRRRGQEARLRCSPMKGHSHVYWYRQLPEEGLKFMVYLQKENIIDESGMPKERFSAEFPKEGPSILRIQQVVRGDSAAYFCASSPIVDEQYFGPGTRLTVT.

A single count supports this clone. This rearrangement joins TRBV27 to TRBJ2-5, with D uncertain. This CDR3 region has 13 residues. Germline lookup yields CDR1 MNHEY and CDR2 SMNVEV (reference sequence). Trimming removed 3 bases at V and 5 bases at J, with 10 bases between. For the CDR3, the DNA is TGTGCCAGCAGTTTTTCTAGATGGGAGACCCAGTACTTC. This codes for CASSFSRWETQYF.